Below, one T cell receptor (beta chain) is given with its context. Its recognized antigen is unknown. Base qualities were left out, and no much larger clone turns up one base away. TCR CDR3 regions were amplified from genomic DNA by multiplex PCR using the deep immunoSEQ assay. For each cell subset, the extracted genomic DNA was distributed evenly across all wells of several immunoSEQ 96-well plates, and each plate served as one replicate. For sorted subsets, each replicate PCR was loaded with 150 to 250 ng genomic DNA, equivalent to 30,000 or so T cell genomes. Purified libraries were measured with a Qubit 3.0 fluorometer, size-checked on a Bioanalyzer 2100, and measured again with the KAPA Library Quantification kit. Every immunoSEQ 96-well plate was sequenced on a separate single-read 150-cycle Illumina NextSeq 550 flow cell. In the paper's pipeline: Because the immunoSEQ output held only junctional sequences and lacked quality scores, the filtering could not match the filtering applied to full-length reads. Sequences were annotated with PyIR, a Python wrapper for IgBLAST v1.9, using IMGT germline references to assign V/J genes and CDR3. Reads were filtered out if the reads had weak V/J assignments (E-value above 1e-6), no CDR3, stop codons, out-of-frame junctions, or ambiguous translated residues. V3J clonotypes were defined as sequences sharing the same inferred V gene, J gene, and CDR3 amino acid sequence. The percentage overlap between two repertoires was calculated by dividing the number of shared unique clonotypes by the size of the smaller repertoire. Richness of each repertoire was evaluated using RTK rarefaction, the Chao1 estimator, and Recon v2.1 estimates of unobserved clonotypes. Generation probabilities for all TCRbeta clonotypes obtained by the gDNA method from four donors were computed using OLGA. This immuneACCESS table, as held by TCRdb, lists in-frame sequences with V and J called but not all clones. Of the missing ones, under half trace to an unresolved V gene in checked studies; the others have no known cause. The V and J calls and clone size are taken from that table; D and trimming were inferred from the DNA. Here the sample has about 2 million clones; 95% occur a single time. The top ten clones comprise 0.13% of the sample.

These data come from a study of shared clonotypes between healthy human individuals (dated by TCRdb to 2020 to 2021). About the investigation overall: A few men and two women, aged 18 to 49 years, made up the cohort. For each donor, CD4 naive and CD4 memory were each run on three plates, CD8 naive on two plates, and CD8 memory on one plate. Blood TCR repertoires of about five healthy adults were deeply sequenced to estimate repertoire size and the extent of clonotype sharing between individuals. To increase sequencing depth and limit assay-specific biases, TCR repertoire library preparation and sequencing were carried out by different laboratories using diverse techniques. Per donor, leukapheresis produced somewhere between about 0.9 and 9 billion PBMCs. On the study overall, not on this receptor specifically: Based on pairwise subsampling, the degree of clonotype sharing among donors was expected to be affected by sequencing depth. Larger estimated clonotype richness was generally found for naive subsets than for memory subsets. Approximately 5% of naive CD4, around 3.6% of naive CD8, about 2.5% of memory CD4, and around 0.4% of memory CD8 clonotypes were shared across several donors. Rarefaction of sorted-subset datasets indicated incomplete sequencing despite the large sequencing depth. Only blood was sampled, and tissue TCR repertoires likely differ from those in blood. Compared with non-shared clonotypes, clonotypes shared by all four sorted-subset donors had higher generation probabilities. Because the study included only a small number of donors, the genetic and exposure-history diversity represented was limited.

From its cysteine to its phenylalanine, the CDR3 spans 15 amino acids. Of the read, only the CDR3 DNA is kept; its 45 bases are in frame from base 1. CDR1 and CDR2 were assigned from the germline V gene as SGHTA and FQGNSA. For this chain, trimming is 5 bases at the V end and 4 bases at the J end, and the number of junction bases without a gene match is 4. The donors were healthy, HIV-negative adults with no recently reported acute infections or vaccinations. All donors were Caucasian adults living in Nashville, Tennessee, USA. CD4+ T cells were enriched by magnetic negative selection, after which naive cells were positively selected on CD45RA and the negative fraction was taken as the memory subset. After blood collection by leukapheresis, PBMCs were isolated using Ficoll-Histopaque density gradient centrifugation and then cryopreserved in the vapor phase of liquid nitrogen. Analytical flow cytometry was used to check the purity and quantity of every magnetically sorted T cell population. Genomic DNA was isolated from each sorted fraction and quantified by UV absorbance on a Nanodrop 2000c.

Sequenced material: naive CD4+ T cells sorted from blood. This specimen's cell subset or site label, interpreted: CD45RA+ positively selected. This TCR came from a man between 18 and 29 years old in good health. The chain is made from TRBV7-2 and TRBJ2-5; 13 of the junction bases match TRBD2. The DNA is TGTGCCAGCAGCCGGACTAGCGGGAGCCCAGAGACCCAGTACTTC. Translated, it gives CASSRTSGSPETQYF.